This T cell receptor (beta chain) derives from a study of identical twins. Trimming took 5 bases from V and 4 from J; bases not matched to a gene: 7. Germline lookup yields CDR1 SQVTM and CDR2 ANQGSEA. This CDR3 region has 16 residues. Overall study findings and caveats: Modelling underestimated the level of out-of-frame TCR alpha sharing observed in monozygotic twins.

A universal primer binding site was introduced by template switching. The final cDNA contained unique molecular identifiers. Via MiXCR, TCRdb re-called the 5' RACE reads, giving one row per CDR3 protein. Of over 200,000 distinct CDR3 sequences listed, over 9.5% are singletons. Notes on this clonotype: The antigen is unknown.

Sequenced sample: memory T cells sorted from blood. The V gene is TRBV29-1, the J gene TRBJ2-3, with 15 bases identical to TRBD2. This sequence was found in a man over 45 in good health. DNA for the CDR3: TGCAGCGTTCGGACTAGCGGGAGGGCAGGGGCAGATACGCAGTATTTT. It translates to CSVRTSGRAGADTQYF.